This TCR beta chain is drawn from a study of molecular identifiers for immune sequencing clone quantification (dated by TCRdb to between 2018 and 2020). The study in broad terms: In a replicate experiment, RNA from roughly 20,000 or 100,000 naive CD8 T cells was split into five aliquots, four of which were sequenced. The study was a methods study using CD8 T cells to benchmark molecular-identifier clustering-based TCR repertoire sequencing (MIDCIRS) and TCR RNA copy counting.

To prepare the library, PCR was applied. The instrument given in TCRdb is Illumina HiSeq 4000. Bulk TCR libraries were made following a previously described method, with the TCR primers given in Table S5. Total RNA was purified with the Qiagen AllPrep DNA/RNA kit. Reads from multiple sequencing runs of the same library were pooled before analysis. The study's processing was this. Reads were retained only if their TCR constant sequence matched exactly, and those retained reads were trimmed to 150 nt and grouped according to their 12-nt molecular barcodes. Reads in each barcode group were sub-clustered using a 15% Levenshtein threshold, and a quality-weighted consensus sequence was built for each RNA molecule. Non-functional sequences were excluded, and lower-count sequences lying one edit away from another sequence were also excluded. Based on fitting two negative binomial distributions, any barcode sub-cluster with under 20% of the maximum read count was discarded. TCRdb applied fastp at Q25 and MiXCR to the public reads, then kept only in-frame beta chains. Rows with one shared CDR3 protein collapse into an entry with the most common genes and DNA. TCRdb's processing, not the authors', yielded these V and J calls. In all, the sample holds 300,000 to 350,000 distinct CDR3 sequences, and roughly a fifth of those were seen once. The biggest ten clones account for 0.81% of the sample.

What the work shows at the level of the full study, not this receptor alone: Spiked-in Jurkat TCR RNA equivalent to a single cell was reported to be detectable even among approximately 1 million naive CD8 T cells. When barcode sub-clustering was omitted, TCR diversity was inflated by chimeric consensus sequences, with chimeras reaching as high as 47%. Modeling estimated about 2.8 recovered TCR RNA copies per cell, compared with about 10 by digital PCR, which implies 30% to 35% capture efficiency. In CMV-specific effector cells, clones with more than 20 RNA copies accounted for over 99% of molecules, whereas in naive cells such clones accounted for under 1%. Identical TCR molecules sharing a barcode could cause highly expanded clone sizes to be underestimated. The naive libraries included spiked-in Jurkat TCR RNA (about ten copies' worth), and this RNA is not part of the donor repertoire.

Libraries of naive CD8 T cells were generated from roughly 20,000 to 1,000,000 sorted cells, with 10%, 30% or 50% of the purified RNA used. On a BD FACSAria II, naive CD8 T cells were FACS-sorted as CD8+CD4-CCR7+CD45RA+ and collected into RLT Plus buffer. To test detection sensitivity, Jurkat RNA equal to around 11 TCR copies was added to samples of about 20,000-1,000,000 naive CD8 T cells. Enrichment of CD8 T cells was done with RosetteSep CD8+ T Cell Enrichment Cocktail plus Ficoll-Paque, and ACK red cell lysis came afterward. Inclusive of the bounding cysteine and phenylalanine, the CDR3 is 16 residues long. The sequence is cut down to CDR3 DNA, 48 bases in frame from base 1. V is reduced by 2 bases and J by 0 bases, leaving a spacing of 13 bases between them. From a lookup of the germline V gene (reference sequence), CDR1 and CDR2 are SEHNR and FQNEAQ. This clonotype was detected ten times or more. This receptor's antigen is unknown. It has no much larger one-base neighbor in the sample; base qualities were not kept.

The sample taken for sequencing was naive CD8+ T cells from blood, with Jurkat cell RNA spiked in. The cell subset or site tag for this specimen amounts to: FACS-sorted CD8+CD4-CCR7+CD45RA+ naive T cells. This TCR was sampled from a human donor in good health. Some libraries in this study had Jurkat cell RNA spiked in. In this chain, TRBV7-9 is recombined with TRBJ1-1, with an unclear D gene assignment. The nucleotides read TGTGCCAGCAGCTTACTTCCATGGGCCTTGAACACTGAAGCTTTCTTT. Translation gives CASSLLPWALNTEAFF.